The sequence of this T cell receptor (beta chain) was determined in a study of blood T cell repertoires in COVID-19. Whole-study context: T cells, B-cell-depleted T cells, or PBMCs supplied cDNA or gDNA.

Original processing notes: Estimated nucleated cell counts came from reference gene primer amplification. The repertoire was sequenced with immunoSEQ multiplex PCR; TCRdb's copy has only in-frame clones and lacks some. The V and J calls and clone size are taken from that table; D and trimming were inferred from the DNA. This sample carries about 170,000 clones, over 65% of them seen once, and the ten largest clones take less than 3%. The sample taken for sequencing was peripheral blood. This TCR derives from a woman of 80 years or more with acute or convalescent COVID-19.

The DNA of the CDR3 is TGTGCCATTACAGGTGTGATCACTGAAGCTTTCTTT. Its translation: CAITGVITEAFF. The chain links TRBV6-5 to TRBJ1-1, with D perhaps TRBD1 (5 bases). Germline CDR1 reads MNHEY; CDR2 reads SVGAGI. The CDR3 has 12 amino acids. The V gene lost 10 bases and the J gene lost 4 bases, with 13 bases spanning the gap.